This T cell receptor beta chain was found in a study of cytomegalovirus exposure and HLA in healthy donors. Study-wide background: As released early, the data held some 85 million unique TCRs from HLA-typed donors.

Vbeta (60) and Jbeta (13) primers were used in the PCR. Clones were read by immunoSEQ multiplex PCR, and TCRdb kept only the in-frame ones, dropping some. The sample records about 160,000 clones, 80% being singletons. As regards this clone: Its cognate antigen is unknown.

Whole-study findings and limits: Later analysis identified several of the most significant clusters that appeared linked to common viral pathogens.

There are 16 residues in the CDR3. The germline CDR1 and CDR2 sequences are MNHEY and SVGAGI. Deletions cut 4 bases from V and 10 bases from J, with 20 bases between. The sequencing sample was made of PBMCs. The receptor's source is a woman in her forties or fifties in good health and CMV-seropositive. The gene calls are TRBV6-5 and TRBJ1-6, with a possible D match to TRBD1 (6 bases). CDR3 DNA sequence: TGTGCCAGCAGTTGGGCCCAAACAGGGCTCGGCTCACCCCTCCACTTT. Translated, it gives CASSWAQTGLGSPLHF.